This TCR beta chain was documented in a study of T cell responses to AZD1222 COVID-19 vaccine. Study results and limitations: Donors in the cohort were predominantly white British and more often female, and clonal diversity was possibly underestimated. The study reported that nearly half of spike-specific TCRs target unmutated variant regions.

The repertoire was sequenced with immunoSEQ multiplex PCR; TCRdb's copy has only in-frame clones and lacks some. Found here are 110,000 to 150,000 clones, over 90% of them singletons; the top ten hold 5% to 6.5%. Germline V gene sequence: CDR1 SGHTA, CDR2 FQGTGA. The CDR3 spans 13 residues. V was pared by 1 base and J by 5 bases, with 9 bases between. As for this clone: Its antigen is undetermined.

The sequenced sample was peripheral blood, obtained on day 0 of AZD1222 vaccination. This sequence joins TRBV7-3 and TRBJ2-7; D not resolved. This TCR was sampled from an adult in good health. The CDR3 sequence: CASSLSAEDEQYF. The CDR3 coding sequence is TGTGCCAGCAGCTTAAGTGCGGAAGACGAGCAGTACTTC.